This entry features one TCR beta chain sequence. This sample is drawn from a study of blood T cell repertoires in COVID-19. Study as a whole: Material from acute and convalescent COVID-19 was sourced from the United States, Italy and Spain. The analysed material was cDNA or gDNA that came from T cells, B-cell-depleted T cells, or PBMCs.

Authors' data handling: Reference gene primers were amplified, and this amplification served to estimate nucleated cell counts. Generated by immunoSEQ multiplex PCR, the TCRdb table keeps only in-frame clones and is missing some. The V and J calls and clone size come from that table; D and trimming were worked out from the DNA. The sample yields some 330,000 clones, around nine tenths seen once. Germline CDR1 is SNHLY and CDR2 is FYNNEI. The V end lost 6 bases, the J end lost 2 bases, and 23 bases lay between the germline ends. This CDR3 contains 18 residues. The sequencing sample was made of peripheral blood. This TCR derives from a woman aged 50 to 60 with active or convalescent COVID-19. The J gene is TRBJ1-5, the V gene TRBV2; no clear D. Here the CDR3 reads CASRGGLVPYSGNQPQHF. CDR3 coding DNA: TGTGCCAGCAGGGGAGGGCTGGTTCCATATTCCGGCAATCAGCCCCAGCATTTT.